One T cell receptor (beta chain) is described in this entry. What antigen it recognizes has not been identified. There are no base qualities to consult, and no much larger clone falls within one base. TCR beta CDR3 regions were sequenced from DNA using the immunoSEQ Assay. The study's own analysis went as follows. T cell density was computed as TCR beta template counts normalized to usable DNA estimated by amplifying housekeeping genes. The preseqR package was used to estimate richness by extrapolating to 400,000 templates for PBMC samples and to 120,000 templates for tissue samples. Clonality was defined as one minus Pielou's evenness. To identify tissue-enriched TCRs, differential abundance testing was run on productive amino-acid clonotypes with a minimum total count of 5 and an alpha of 0.1. The Jaccard Index and the Morisita Overlap Index were used to quantify repertoire overlap between compartments. GLIPH clustered TCR beta CDR3s with public tetramer-defined viral CDR3s; viral motifs required at least three viral sequences plus V-gene enrichment. In its TCRdb copy, this immuneACCESS table keeps in-frame sequences only and misses some clones. Where compared with another copy, unresolved V genes explain less than half of these, and the others have no known cause. V and J calls plus clone size are reproduced from that table; the DNA served to infer D and trimming. The sample table holds roughly 58,000 clones, of which roughly 79% were seen once. Of the sample, approximately 4.7% is held by the ten largest clones.

At diagnosis, peripheral blood, uninvolved tumor-adjacent lung and tumor were collected and stored as a combination of fresh-frozen and FFPE material. For TCR repertoire profiling, blood samples were analyzed in the form of peripheral blood mononuclear cells. The source of the sample is a study of T cells in localized non-small cell lung cancer (dated by TCRdb to the early 2020s). General notes on the study: Comparing tumors with uninvolved tumor-adjacent lungs, the study looked at the T cell repertoires of 220 or so patients with early-stage NSCLC. The cohort consisted of approximately 220 treatment-naive NSCLC patients whose localized lung tumors had been resected. Of the NSCLC patients, 120 to 150 were male and about 97 were female, and the mean age was approximately 66 years. General findings and caveats noted by the study authors: Uninvolved tumor-adjacent lung showed the highest T cell clonality, higher than tumor, which suggests more focused antigenic responses in the uninvolved tumor-adjacent lung. Longer overall survival was associated with higher T cell density in blood, whereas shorter survival was associated with higher clonality in adjacent lung. A median of roughly 56 of the top 100 tumor clones were detected in paired uninvolved adjacent lung, and some 28 of these tumor clones were also found among the top 100 clones of the paired uninvolved adjacent lung. Because of the exploratory design, TCR variables were selected using unadjusted p-values without false-discovery rate correction. Because multi-region sequencing of the tumors was not done, intratumor heterogeneity could not be ruled out.

CDR3 length: 14 amino acids, cysteine to phenylalanine. Only CDR3 DNA is held: 42 bases, read in frame from base 1. The germline V gene (reference sequence) supplies CDR1 SGHNT and CDR2 YYREEE. V loses 2 bases of germline sequence and J loses 2 bases, and the interval between the two ends is 11 bases. The sample in question was PBMCs, obtained before any cancer treatment. This sequence uses TRBV5-4 and TRBJ2-7; the D region possibly corresponds to TRBD2 (5 bases align). This clonotype was sampled from a man aged 40 to 69 with stage II lung adenocarcinoma. In nucleotides, the sequence is TGTGCCAGCAGCTTTGGGGAGACGGCCTACGAGCAGTACTTC. It specifies CASSFGETAYEQYF.